Listed here is a single T cell receptor (beta chain). Sequenced by immunoSEQ multiplex PCR; TCRdb stores in-frame clones only, minus some. The data hold about 140,000 clones, with approximately 86% observed a single time. This specimen comes from a study of cytomegalovirus exposure and HLA in healthy donors. The origin of this receptor is a woman aged 18-29 years in good health and CMV-seropositive. Sample: PBMCs.

CDR3 nucleotide sequence: TGTGCCATCAGTGAAGGTAGTAGCTTTACAGATACGCAGTATTTT. Translation gives CAISEGSSFTDTQYF. This chain joins TRBV10-3 and TRBJ2-3; D call uncertain. CDR3 length equals 15 residues. V shed 3 bases and J shed 3 bases, with 13 bases lying between them. Germline CDR1 reads ENHRY; CDR2 reads SYGVKD.